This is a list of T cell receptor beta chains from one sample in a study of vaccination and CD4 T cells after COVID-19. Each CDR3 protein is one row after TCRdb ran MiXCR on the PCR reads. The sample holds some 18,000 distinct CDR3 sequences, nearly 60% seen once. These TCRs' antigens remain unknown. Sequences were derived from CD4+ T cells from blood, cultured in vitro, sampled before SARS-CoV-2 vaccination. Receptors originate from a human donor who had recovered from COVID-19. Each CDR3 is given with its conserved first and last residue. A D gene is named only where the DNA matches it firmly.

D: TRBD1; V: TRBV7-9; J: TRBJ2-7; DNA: TGTGCCAGCAGCCCGACACAGGGGACCTACGAGCAGTACTTC; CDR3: CASSPTQGTYEQYF
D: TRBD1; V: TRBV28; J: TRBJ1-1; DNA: TGTGCCAGCAGTTTATGGGGACAGGGGGGCACTGAAGCTTTCTTT; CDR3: CASSLWGQGGTEAFF
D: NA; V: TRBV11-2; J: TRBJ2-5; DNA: TGTGCCAGCAGCTTAGGGGCTAGCCAAGAGACCCAGTACTTC; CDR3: CASSLGASQETQYF
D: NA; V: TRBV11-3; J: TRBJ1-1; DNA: TGTGCCAGCAGCATCGGTACGGCTGAAGCTTTCTTT; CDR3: CASSIGTAEAFF
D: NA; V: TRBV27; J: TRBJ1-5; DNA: TGTGCCAGCAGTTTACTCCACAATCAGCCCCAGCATTTT; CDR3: CASSLLHNQPQHF
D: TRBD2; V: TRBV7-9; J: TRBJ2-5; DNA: TGTGCCAGCAGCTTAGCTTCCGGGGGGCAAGAGACCCAGTACTTC; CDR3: CASSLASGGQETQYF
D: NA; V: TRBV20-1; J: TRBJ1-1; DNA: TGCAGTGCTAGAGATGGGGCGACCCGGGGGTACACTGAAGCTTTCTTT; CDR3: CSARDGATRGYTEAFF
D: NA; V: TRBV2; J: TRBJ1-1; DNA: TGTGCCAGCAGTAGGGAGGATTTGAACACTGAAGCTTTCTTT; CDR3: CASSREDLNTEAFF
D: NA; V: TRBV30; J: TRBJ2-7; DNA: TGTGCCTGGACCCCCAAAGGATTAGTTTACCAGTACTTC; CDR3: CAWTPKGLVYQYF
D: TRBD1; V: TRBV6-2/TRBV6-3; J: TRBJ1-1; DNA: TGTGCCAGCAGTTACCCGGCAGGGGGCGAAAGGGCTTTCTTT; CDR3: CASSYPAGGERAFF